This TCR beta chain came from a study of CD8 T cells in ankylosing spondylitis. Germline CDR1 is MNHNS and CDR2 is SASEGT. V trimming: 8 bases; J trimming: 7 bases; junction bases outside the gene matches: 7. This CDR3 is built from 14 residues. TCRdb analysed the 5' RACE reads with MiXCR anew, one entry per CDR3 protein. Among 450,000 to 550,000 distinct CDR3 sequences, about 5% were seen once, and the ten largest hold around 3.5%. Ten or more counts support this clonotype. Antigen specificity is unknown. Study outcomes and limitations: A number of the motif variants had already been described in reactive arthritis synovial fluid and blood. Apparently characteristic of ankylosing spondylitis blood was a TCR beta motif (fewer than 10 highly homologous variants).

The TCR sequence derives from a male donor with ankylosing spondylitis. Source material: blood, either unsorted or a sorted T cell fraction (not recorded which). The rearrangement links TRBV6-1 to TRBJ2-2; TRBD1 matches 10 bases. CDR3 DNA: TGTGCCAGCTCCGGGACAGGGGTAATCGGGGAGCTGTTTTTT. It encodes CASSGTGVIGELFF.